The 27 T cell receptor beta chains below all came from one sample that was sequenced in a study of immune cell composition in non-small cell lung cancer (dated by TCRdb to about 2017). Library preparation employed the immunoSEQ multiplex PCR assay. TCRdb mirrors the immuneACCESS table, restricted to in-frame sequences. Some clones are absent from its copies; in checked studies, under half trace to an unresolved V gene, and the reason for the others is unknown. This sample gives about 3,000 clones in total; approximately 68% of them show up just once. 10% to 12% of the sample is held by the ten biggest clonotypes. Normal lung samples came from the same patient and were non-adjacent lung tissue collected as far from the tumour as possible, with a minimum distance of 3 cm. The sample taken for sequencing was non-adjacent lung tissue. The receptors come from a human donor with non-small cell lung cancer.

The V call is TRBV9, the J call TRBJ1-5; D ambiguous. V was shortened by 0 bases and J by 0 bases, with 4 bases between the two germline ends. Looked up from germline, CDR1 is SGDLS and CDR2 is YYNGEE. This CDR3 has 14 amino acids. CDR3 in amino acids: CASSVAGSNQPQHF. DNA of the CDR3: TGTGCCAGCAGCGTAGCAGGTAGCAATCAGCCCCAGCATTTT. Looking up the rest from reference TRBV9 and TRBJ1-5 gives the full variable domain: DSGVTQTPKHLITATGQRVTLRCSPRSGDLSVYWYQQSLDQGLQFLIQYYNGEERAKGNILERFSAQQFPDLHSELNLSSLELGDSALYFCASSVAGSNQPQHFGDGTRLSIL.

This sequence joins TRBV2 and TRBJ2-1, with D maybe TRBD1 (6 bases). There are 15 residues in the CDR3. The V end lost 4 bases, the J end lost 0 bases, and 10 bases lay between the germline ends. Looked up from germline, CDR1 is SNHLY and CDR2 is FYNNEI. CDR3 sequence: CASSVGQSSYNEQFF. In DNA, the CDR3 is TGTGCCAGCAGTGTCGGACAGAGCTCCTACAATGAGCAGTTCTTC.

This clone was observed a few times. One junction end disagrees with the germline gene, perhaps due to a read error. V is TRBV5-3 and J is TRBJ1-1; 9 bases are a match to TRBD1. TRBV5-3 is an ORF, with its function uncertain. This CDR3 comprises 15 residues. The CDR3: CASSWDRELVSEAFF. The CDR3 coding sequence is TGTGCCAGCAGCTGGGACAGGGAACTGGTTTCTGAAGCTTTCTTT.

The DNA for the CDR3 is TGTGCCAGCAGCTTAGCACAGGGGAGTCAGCCCCAGCATTTT. Its protein is CASSLAQGSQPQHF. The V call is TRBV7-9, the J call TRBJ1-5; 7 nucleotides line up with TRBD1. The CDR3 length is 14 residues. CDR1 and CDR2 from the germline V gene are SEHNR and FQNEAQ (reference sequence). V was pared by 0 bases and J by 6 bases, with 2 bases of the junction left unmatched.

The chain links TRBV5-1 to TRBJ1-6; D is undetermined. The CDR3 is 16 residues long. The germline gives CDR1 SGHRS, CDR2 YFSETQ. Trimming left V 1 base short and J 9 bases short, with 17 bases between. DNA of the CDR3: TGCGCCAGCAGCTTGAACGGTCCGACAACAAGTTCACCCCTCCACTTT. Translation gives CASSLNGPTTSSPLHF. The full variable domain, rest sourced from reference TRBV5-1 and TRBJ1-6, is KAGVTQTPRYLIKTRGQQVTLSCSPISGHRSVSWYQQTPGQGLQFLFEYFSETQRNKGNFPGRFSGRQFSNSRSEMNVSTLELGDSALYLCASSLNGPTTSSPLHFGNGTRLTVT.

This rearrangement joins TRBV28 to TRBJ2-5; 8 nucleotides match TRBD1. Trimming took 6 bases from V and 7 from J; bases not matched to a gene: 13. Germline V gene sequence: CDR1 MDHEN, CDR2 SYDVKM. The CDR3 loop spans 15 amino acids. The CDR3 region is CASRMDRASQVTQYF. In DNA, the CDR3 is TGTGCCAGCAGAATGGACAGGGCTTCCCAGGTGACCCAGTACTTC.

The J gene is TRBJ2-3, the V gene TRBV5-1, with D maybe TRBD1 (6 bases). Trimming cost V 5 bases and J 1 base, with 14 bases left between them. The CDR3 is 15 residues long. Looked up from germline, CDR1 is SGHRS and CDR2 is YFSETQ. CDR3 amino acids: CASSLTGIGTDTQYF. The CDR3 DNA reads TGCGCCAGCAGTCTAACAGGGATTGGCACAGATACGCAGTATTTT.

By sample share, this clone is medium-sized. The chain uses TRBV2 and TRBJ1-1, with D maybe TRBD1 (5 bases). The CDR3 covers 15 residues. Between the trimmed V and J ends, which lost 0 bases and 0 bases, there was a span of 8 bases. Germline CDR1 and CDR2: SNHLY and FYNNEI. The DNA of the CDR3 is TGTGCCAGCAGTGAAGCGCGGGGCATGAACACTGAAGCTTTCTTT. It codes for CASSEARGMNTEAFF.

This chain uses TRBV5-1 with TRBJ2-7, with a possible D match to TRBD1 (6 bases). The V and J ends lost 4 bases and 7 bases respectively, with 12 bases between them. The CDR3 sequence is 12 residues long. Germline CDR1 SGHRS, CDR2 YFSETQ. The CDR3 here is CASSGNDREQYF. The CDR3 nucleotides read TGCGCCAGCAGCGGCAACGACAGGGAGCAGTACTTC. Supplemented by reference TRBV5-1 and TRBJ2-7, the full variable domain reads KAGVTQTPRYLIKTRGQQVTLSCSPISGHRSVSWYQQTPGQGLQFLFEYFSETQRNKGNFPGRFSGRQFSNSRSEMNVSTLELGDSALYLCASSGNDREQYFGPGTRLTVT.

V is TRBV15 and J is TRBJ2-3; TRBD2 matches 13 bases. There are 17 residues in the CDR3. V was pared by 3 bases and J by 6 bases, with 9 bases of the junction left unmatched. Germline CDR1 is LNHNV and CDR2 is YYDKDF (reference sequence). The CDR3 nucleotides are TGTGCCACCAGCAGCGGGACTAGCGGGGTGGTATCCGATACGCAGTATTTT. Its translation: CATSSGTSGVVSDTQYF.

This chain links TRBV5-6 with TRBJ2-3; 7 nucleotides line up with TRBD1. Germline CDR1 reads SGHDT; CDR2 reads YYEEEE. J lost 5 bases, V lost 4 bases, and 4 bases had no gene match. The CDR3 spans 13 residues. CDR3 residues: CASSQGVVDTQYF. The CDR3 DNA reads as TGTGCCAGCAGCCAGGGGGTCGTAGATACGCAGTATTTT.

The rearrangement uses TRBV27 and TRBJ1-2, with TRBD1 as a possible D gene (6 bases). In germline, CDR1 is MNHEY, CDR2 SMNVEV (reference sequence). Trimming took off 6 bases at V and 8 bases at J, with 19 bases between the two ends. The length of the CDR3 is 14 residues. The CDR3 protein is CASRPSGARGGYTF. For the CDR3, the DNA is TGTGCCAGCAGACCATCCGGGGCCAGGGGAGGCTACACCTTC.

The J gene is TRBJ2-5, the V gene TRBV11-2; 8 positions agree with TRBD1. Germline lookup yields CDR1 SGHAT and CDR2 FQNNGV. With 2 bases clipped from V and 2 bases from J, the junction kept 7 bases outside the gene matches. The CDR3 has 16 residues. DNA of the CDR3: TGTGCCAGCAGCTTAAATGGACAGGGTTTACAAGAGACCCAGTACTTC. Amino acids: CASSLNGQGLQETQYF. Drawing the rest from reference TRBV11-2 and TRBJ2-5, the complete variable domain is EAGVAQSPRYKIIEKRQSVAFWCNPISGHATLYWYQQILGQGPKLLIQFQNNGVVDDSQLPKDRFSAERLKGVDSTLKIQPAKLEDSAVYLCASSLNGQGLQETQYFGPGTRLLVL.

The V and J genes are TRBV6-5 and TRBJ1-4, with D perhaps TRBD1 (5 bases). There are 15 residues in the CDR3. V gave up 8 bases and J gave up 4 bases, with 17 bases separating them. CDR1 and CDR2 from the germline V gene are MNHEY and SVGAGI. CDR3 nucleotide sequence: TGTGCCAGCTTAAAGATGGGACTTAATAATGAAAAACTGTTTTTT. Translation gives CASLKMGLNNEKLFF.

This sequence joins TRBV5-5 and TRBJ2-5, with TRBD2 identical over 7 bases. The CDR3 covers 14 residues. CDR1 is SGHKS and CDR2 is YYEKEE in the germline V gene (reference sequence). The junction had 5 bases not matched to a gene; V was cut back by 5 bases and J by 1 base. The CDR3 DNA reads as TGTGCCAGCAGTCAGCGGGGACTCCAAGAGACCCAGTACTTC. This sequence encodes CASSQRGLQETQYF.

This clone was seen a handful of times. This chain connects TRBV5-6 to TRBJ2-5, with 7 bases that match TRBD1. Germline-derived CDR1 and CDR2 are SGHDT and YYEEEE. V dropped 0 bases and J dropped 3; count of bases not matched to a gene: 5. There are 15 residues in the CDR3. The CDR3 here is CASSLARQGKETQYF. In nucleotides, the CDR3 is TGTGCCAGCAGCTTGGCCAGACAGGGAAAAGAGACCCAGTACTTC.

The chain uses TRBV5-1 and TRBJ2-1; 9 bases match TRBD2. Trimming removed 0 bases from V and 2 bases from J; junction bases left unmatched: 3. The CDR3 length is 16 residues. Looked up from germline, CDR1 is SGHRS and CDR2 is YFSETQ. The DNA for the CDR3 is TGCGCCAGCAGCTTGGTGGCTAGCGGGGCCTACAATGAGCAGTTCTTC. It encodes CASSLVASGAYNEQFF.

This clone was seen more than once but under ten times. V usage is TRBV5-1 and J usage is TRBJ2-7, with 8 bases aligning to TRBD1. Germline CDR1 is SGHRS and CDR2 is YFSETQ. This CDR3 is 14 amino acids long. Trimming took 3 bases from V and 5 from J; bases not matched to a gene: 7. Written as DNA, the CDR3 is TGCGCCAGCAGCTCCGGACAGGGTCACAACGAGCAGTACTTC. Translation: CASSSGQGHNEQYF.

The chain links TRBV14 to TRBJ2-5, with D hard to call. V was clipped by 1 base and J by 1 base, with 10 bases between them. Germline loops: CDR1 SGHDN, CDR2 FVKESK. The CDR3 contains 15 residues. CDR3 sequence reads: CASSQVISSQETQYF. The CDR3 coding sequence is TGTGCCAGCAGCCAAGTCATCTCGAGCCAAGAGACCCAGTACTTC.

In this sample, this clone turned up a few times. The chain combines TRBV4-2 with TRBJ1-2; TRBD1 is a possible D gene (6 bases). V dropped 3 bases and J dropped 1 base, with 12 bases sitting between them. Germline-derived CDR1 and CDR2 are LGHNA and YNFKEQ. The CDR3 has 15 amino acids. The CDR3 DNA reads TGTGCCAGCAGCCAGGCAGGGGCTAATAACTATGGCTACACCTTC. Translated: CASSQAGANNYGYTF.

In this sample, this clone turned up a few times. The V gene is TRBV10-3, the J gene TRBJ2-1; TRBD1 matches at 7 bases. V dropped 3 bases and J dropped 6; count of bases not matched to a gene: 5. The CDR3 loop spans 14 amino acids. The germline CDR1 and CDR2 sequences are ENHRY and SYGVKD. CDR3 region: CAISEDRAGNEQFF. The CDR3 bases are TGTGCCATCAGTGAAGACAGGGCAGGCAATGAGCAGTTCTTC.

This rearrangement joins TRBV28 to TRBJ1-5, with D maybe TRBD1 (5 bases). Germline loops: CDR1 MDHEN, CDR2 SYDVKM. Trimming pared 2 bases from V and 6 bases from J, leaving 11 bases between. The CDR3 sequence is 14 residues long. CDR3 in amino acids: CASSLVGLPQPQHF. The CDR3 coding sequence is TGTGCCAGCAGTTTAGTGGGACTCCCTCAGCCCCAGCATTTT. The complete variable domain, with remaining parts taken from reference TRBV28 and TRBJ1-5, reads DVKVTQSSRYLVKRTGEKVFLECVQDMDHENMFWYRQDPGLGLRLIYFSYDVKMKEKGDIPEGYSVSREKKERFSLILESASTNQTSMYLCASSLVGLPQPQHFGDGTRLSIL.

The gene calls are TRBV4-1 and TRBJ2-1; 11 bases line up with TRBD2. CDR1 is MGHRA and CDR2 is YSYEKL in the germline V gene. The CDR3 totals 16 residues. The trim removed 0 bases at V and 9 bases at J, leaving 7 bases unmatched. The CDR3 bases are TGCGCCAGCAGCCAAGATTTAGCGGGGGGGCCAGGTGAGCAGTTCTTC. Translating it yields CASSQDLAGGPGEQFF.

This clone showed up just a few times. The genes are TRBV19 and TRBJ1-5, with 10 bases fitting TRBD1. CDR1 and CDR2 (germline): LNHDA, SQIVND (reference sequence). This CDR3 is 17 amino acids long. The ends lost 5 bases at V and 6 bases at J; junction bases unmatched: 13. The CDR3 here is CASSPAGGTGEGQPQHF. The CDR3 DNA is TGTGCCAGTAGTCCCGCAGGGGGGACAGGGGAAGGTCAGCCCCAGCATTTT.

V is TRBV5-1 and J is TRBJ1-1; 7 nucleotides match TRBD1. The V gene end was trimmed by 4 bases and the J gene end by 1 base; junction bases not matched to a gene: 4. The CDR3 sequence is 14 residues long. Germline V gene lookup returns CDR1 SGHRS and CDR2 YFSETQ. Here the CDR3 DNA reads TGCGCCAGCAGCCTGACAGGGCAGAACACTGAAGCTTTCTTT. Amino acids: CASSLTGQNTEAFF. Full variable domain (missing parts from reference TRBV5-1 and TRBJ1-1): KAGVTQTPRYLIKTRGQQVTLSCSPISGHRSVSWYQQTPGQGLQFLFEYFSETQRNKGNFPGRFSGRQFSNSRSEMNVSTLELGDSALYLCASSLTGQNTEAFFGQGTRLTVV.

V gene TRBV18 combines with J gene TRBJ2-5, with D tentatively TRBD2 (5 bases). With 3 bases removed from V and 5 bases from J, the gap between germline ends came to 13 bases. CDR1 and CDR2 (germline): KGHSH, LQKENI. This CDR3 is 14 amino acids long. The DNA for the CDR3 is TGTGCCAGCTCACCGGGGAGCACCCGGGAGACCCAGTACTTC. Protein sequence: CASSPGSTRETQYF. Using reference TRBV18 and TRBJ2-5 for the parts outside the CDR3, the full variable domain is NAGVMQNPRHLVRRRGQEARLRCSPMKGHSHVYWYRQLPEEGLKFMVYLQKENIIDESGMPKERFSAEFPKEGPSILRIQQVVRGDSAAYFCASSPGSTRETQYFGPGTRLLVL.

This clone is large (0.1 to 1%). This sequence joins TRBV2 and TRBJ2-7; D remains ambiguous. CDR3 size: 11 residues. V lost 6 bases to trimming and J lost 5 bases, with 8 bases between them. Germline loops: CDR1 SNHLY, CDR2 FYNNEI. The CDR3 here is CASRFGNEQYF. Written as DNA, the CDR3 is TGTGCCAGCAGGTTTGGCAACGAGCAGTACTTC.